This is a list of T cell receptor beta chains from one sample in a study of human T cells and chemical hapten exposure. From the RACE reads, TCRdb called clonotypes with MiXCR, one entry per CDR3 protein. Among around 380,000 distinct CDR3 sequences listed, 4.8% were seen once. Sequencing was performed on whole blood, taken in connection with sensitization to the hapten diphenylcyclopropenone (DPC). All receptors derive from a woman in her 50s with alopecia areata. Some clones in this sample may be carry-over from other donors' samples. Both conserved end residues are part of each CDR3. A D gene is named only where the DNA matches it firmly. Clone sizes are given selectively: once, few, many, or a class where the clone is expanded.

>TRBJ1-5|TRBV28|.|many|14
CASRSGDSNQPQHF
TGTGCCAGCAGAAGCGGGGATAGCAATCAGCCCCAGCATTTT
>TRBJ1-1|TRBV20-1|.|few|14
CSARDDRRNTEAFF
TGCAGTGCTAGAGATGACCGGCGGAACACTGAAGCTTTCTTT
>TRBJ2-7|TRBV4-2|.|many|13
CASSHNRAYEQYF
TGTGCCAGCAGCCACAACCGCGCCTACGAGCAGTACTTC
>TRBJ2-1|TRBV20-1|TRBD2|.|16
CSARAPQRGLYNEQFF
TGCAGTGCTAGAGCCCCCCAGCGGGGTCTATACAATGAGCAGTTCTTC
>TRBJ1-4|TRBV7-9|TRBD1|.|15
CASSLTARGLEKLFF
TGTGCCAGCAGCTTAACGGCAAGGGGGCTGGAAAAACTGTTTTTT
>TRBJ1-5|TRBV28|.|many|15
CASSTGQGRNQPQHF
TGTGCCAGCAGTACAGGGCAGGGGAGAAATCAGCCCCAGCATTTT
>TRBJ1-5|TRBV15|TRBD1|many|14
CATSNMRGPQPQHF
TGTGCCACCAGCAATATGAGGGGGCCCCAGCCCCAGCATTTT
>TRBJ2-7|TRBV11-2|.|few|14
CASSLGHVNYEQYF
TGTGCCAGCAGCTTAGGACACGTAAACTACGAGCAGTACTTC
>TRBJ2-3|TRBV2|TRBD2|.|15
CASSVTGGPRDTQYF
TGTGCCAGCAGCGTAACGGGGGGGCCCAGAGATACGCAGTATTTT
>TRBJ1-5|TRBV2|.|many|15
CASSGGPVGNQPQHF
TGTGCCAGCAGTGGGGGACCGGTTGGCAATCAGCCCCAGCATTTT
>TRBJ1-6|TRBV10-3|.|few|15
CAISEDSSYNSPLHF
TGTGCCATCAGCGAGGACAGCTCCTATAATTCACCCCTCCACTTT
>TRBJ2-3|TRBV13|TRBD2|many|18
CASSQGASGSRGTDTQYF
TGTGCCAGCAGCCAAGGGGCTAGCGGGAGTCGTGGCACAGATACGCAGTATTTT
>TRBJ1-5|TRBV7-2|.|many|15
CASSLAFSHNQPQHF
TGTGCCAGCAGCTTAGCGTTCAGCCACAATCAGCCCCAGCATTTT
>TRBJ1-1|TRBV20-1|.|.|11
CSAPGATEAFF
TGCAGTGCTCCGGGGGCGACTGAAGCTTTCTTT
>TRBJ2-1|TRBV9|TRBD1|.|14
CASSVEQGYNEQFF
TGTGCCAGCAGCGTAGAACAGGGGTACAATGAGCAGTTCTTC
>TRBJ2-3|TRBV12-3/TRBV12-4|.|.|12
CASSFGEQPQYF
TGTGCCAGCAGTTTTGGGGAACAGCCCCAGTATTTT
>TRBJ1-2|TRBV29-1|.|many|12
CSSYGVPWGYTF
TGCAGCTCCTACGGAGTTCCGTGGGGCTACACCTTC
>TRBJ2-5|TRBV20-1|.|.|14
CSARAPLGVETQYF
TGCAGTGCTAGAGCGCCACTAGGTGTAGAGACCCAGTACTTC
>TRBJ1-1|TRBV4-2|.|.|15
CASSQDFQIRTEAFF
TGTGCCAGCAGCCAAGATTTCCAGATTCGCACTGAAGCTTTCTTT
>TRBJ1-6|TRBV20-1|TRBD1|.|17
CSARDATRTGGISPLHF
TGCAGTGCTAGAGATGCAACTCGGACAGGGGGGATTTCACCCCTCCACTTT
>TRBJ2-7|TRBV27|.|few|13
CASSLSPLYEQYF
TGTGCCAGCAGTTTATCGCCCCTTTACGAGCAGTACTTC
>TRBJ2-1|TRBV4-2|TRBD2|many|15
CASSQDRLAIDEQFF
TGTGCCAGCAGCCAAGATAGACTAGCGATCGATGAGCAGTTCTTC
>TRBJ2-1|TRBV27|.|.|14
CASGDGARYNEQFF
TGTGCCAGCGGGGACGGAGCTCGGTACAATGAGCAGTTCTTC
>TRBJ2-2|TRBV6-2/TRBV6-3|TRBD1|many|15
CASRTGQKATGELFF
TGTGCCAGCAGGACGGGACAGAAGGCCACCGGGGAGCTGTTTTTT
>TRBJ2-3|TRBV5-1|.|few|15
CASSFQDMPPDTQYF
TGCGCCAGCAGCTTCCAGGATATGCCTCCAGATACGCAGTATTTT
>TRBJ2-2|TRBV11-2|.|few|18
CASSLDQWALPNTGELFF
TGTGCCAGCAGCTTAGATCAATGGGCCTTACCGAACACCGGGGAGCTGTTTTTT
>TRBJ2-2|TRBV12-3/TRBV12-4|.|.|15
CASSSLRREPGELFF
TGTGCCAGCAGCTCTCTAAGGAGGGAACCCGGGGAGCTGTTTTTT
>TRBJ2-1|TRBV20-1|.|many|12
CSAISGVNEQFF
TGCAGTGCTATCTCAGGTGTCAATGAGCAGTTCTTC
>TRBJ2-1|TRBV6-2/TRBV6-3|.|many|14
CASSPREKYNEQFF
TGTGCCAGCAGTCCCCGGGAGAAATACAATGAGCAGTTCTTC
>TRBJ2-1|TRBV18|.|few|13
CASSNASYNEQFF
TGTGCCAGCTCCAACGCATCCTACAATGAGCAGTTCTTC
>TRBJ2-1|TRBV29-1|TRBD2|many|15
CSVETLAGGYNEQFF
TGCAGCGTTGAAACACTAGCGGGAGGCTACAATGAGCAGTTCTTC
>TRBJ2-4|TRBV28|.|many|15
CASRNRVLAKNIQYF
TGTGCCAGCAGGAACAGGGTACTAGCCAAAAACATTCAGTACTTC
>TRBJ1-1|TRBV5-1|TRBD1|many|15
CASSSWTGEGTEAFF
TGCGCCAGCAGCTCCTGGACAGGGGAAGGCACTGAAGCTTTCTTT
>TRBJ2-2|TRBV7-6|.|many|15
CASSPLTPNTGELFF
TGTGCCAGCAGCCCGTTGACACCGAACACCGGGGAGCTGTTTTTT
>TRBJ2-7|TRBV25-1|.|.|15
CASRRDSPRSYEQYF
TGTGCCAGCAGGAGGGACTCTCCTCGCTCCTACGAGCAGTACTTC
>TRBJ1-1|TRBV5-1|.|many|14
CASSFDQTNTEAFF
TGCGCCAGCAGCTTCGATCAGACGAACACTGAAGCTTTCTTT
>TRBJ2-3|TRBV2|.|many|15
CASTMARGETDTQYF
TGTGCCAGCACGATGGCCCGAGGCGAAACCGATACGCAGTATTTT
>TRBJ2-4|TRBV7-2|.|many|16
CASSPHGPGGGNIQYF
TGTGCCAGCAGCCCTCACGGACCCGGAGGGGGAAACATTCAGTACTTC
>TRBJ2-3|TRBV28|TRBD2|many|15
CASSPGLAGTDTQYF
TGTGCCAGCAGCCCGGGACTAGCGGGCACAGATACGCAGTATTTT
>TRBJ1-6|TRBV5-1|.|many|16
CASSPGLSPFYSPLHF
TGCGCCAGCAGCCCCGGACTGTCCCCCTTTTATTCACCCCTCCACTTT
>TRBJ2-5|TRBV5-5|.|.|15
CASSLTRGAQETQYF
TGTGCCAGCAGCTTGACAAGGGGGGCACAAGAGACCCAGTACTTC
>TRBJ2-7|TRBV4-2|TRBD2|.|15
CASSQDRAGRGEQYF
TGTGCCAGCAGCCAAGATAGGGCAGGGAGGGGCGAGCAGTACTTC
>TRBJ2-1|TRBV5-1|TRBD1|.|15
CATSLPRTGPDEQFF
TGCGCCACCTCGCTACCACGGACAGGGCCTGATGAGCAGTTCTTC